A single sample is the source of the 32 T cell receptor beta chains below, sequenced in a study of cytomegalovirus exposure and HLA in healthy donors (TCRdb year 2017). Receptors were amplified or captured by the immunoSEQ multiplex PCR assay. For the multiplex PCR, a mixture combining 60 forward primers for TCR Vbeta segments and 13 reverse primers for TCR Jbeta segments was used. The source is immuneACCESS, and TCRdb retained only in-frame sequences with V and J called. Part of the clones is not carried over; for the studies checked, unresolved V genes explain less than half of this, and the remainder is unexplained. This sample has about 170,000 clones in its table, and 65% to 85% of those were observed once. The ten largest clones take up 4.5% to 5.5% of the sample. Sequenced sample: PBMCs. The receptors stem from a woman in her forties or fifties in good health and CMV-seropositive.

In this sample, this clone turned up a few times. The V and J genes are TRBV19 and TRBJ1-1; the D is unclear. This CDR3 is built from 14 residues. The V gene's germline CDR1 is LNHDA and CDR2 SQIVND (reference sequence). V gave up 3 bases and J gave up 1 base, with 9 bases separating them. The CDR3 bases are TGTGCCAGTAGTATTGGGCAGAAGAACACTGAAGCTTTCTTT. Translating it yields CASSIGQKNTEAFF.

CDR3 coding DNA: TGTGCCAGCAGCCCCCCTGACGGACTACCCCTTTCAGATACGCAGTATTTT. It encodes CASSPPDGLPLSDTQYF. The V call is TRBV9, the J call TRBJ2-3, with D possibly being TRBD2 (6 bases). Germline V gives CDR1 SGDLS, CDR2 YYNGEE. The V gene lost 4 bases and the J gene lost 4 bases, with 22 bases spanning the gap. The CDR3 consists of 17 residues.

The count of this clone is one. The rearrangement joins TRBV7-2 to TRBJ2-1; 8 bases fit TRBD1. The ends lost 5 bases at V and 7 bases at J; junction bases unmatched: 4. This CDR3 is 13 amino acids long. Per germline, CDR1 SGHTA and CDR2 FQGNSA. The CDR3 region has the DNA TGTGCCAGCAGCGCCGACAGGGGAAATGAGCAGTTCTTC. It encodes CASSADRGNEQFF.

The V call is TRBV19, the J call TRBJ2-7; 8 bases are shared with TRBD1. V was clipped by 8 bases and J by 0 bases; unmatched bases: 12. Germline lookup yields CDR1 LNHDA and CDR2 SQIVND (reference sequence). This CDR3 spans 16 amino acids. DNA of the CDR3: TGTGCCAGTGTCTTTAAACCGGGACAGGCCTCCTACGAGCAGTACTTC. Translation gives CASVFKPGQASYEQYF. The whole variable domain, remainder taken from reference TRBV19 and TRBJ2-7, is DGGITQSPKYLFRKEGQNVTLSCEQNLNHDAMYWYRQDPGQGLRLIYYSQIVNDFQKGDIAEGYSVSREKKESFPLTVTSAQKNPTAFYLCASVFKPGQASYEQYFGPGTRLTVT.

The chain joins TRBV19 to TRBJ2-7, with TRBD1 matching over 12 bases. Germline-derived CDR1 and CDR2 are LNHDA and SQIVND (reference sequence). V was pared by 4 bases and J by 3 bases, with 10 bases of the junction left unmatched. This CDR3 spans 17 amino acids. CDR3 residues: CASSRYPGTGGYYEQYF. The CDR3 region has the DNA TGTGCCAGTAGTAGATACCCCGGGACAGGGGGCTACTACGAGCAGTACTTC.

This rearrangement joins TRBV19 to TRBJ1-6; possibly TRBD1 for D (6 bases). CDR3 length: 15 residues. Looked up from germline, CDR1 is LNHDA and CDR2 is SQIVND (reference sequence). Trimming cost V 5 bases and J 7 bases, with 15 bases left between them. The chain's CDR3 is CASSSQGVWNSPLHF. In DNA, the CDR3 is TGTGCCAGTAGTTCACAGGGCGTATGGAATTCACCCCTCCACTTT. The complete variable domain, with remaining parts taken from reference TRBV19 and TRBJ1-6, reads DGGITQSPKYLFRKEGQNVTLSCEQNLNHDAMYWYRQDPGQGLRLIYYSQIVNDFQKGDIAEGYSVSREKKESFPLTVTSAQKNPTAFYLCASSSQGVWNSPLHFGNGTRLTVT.

The DNA of the CDR3 is TGTGCCAGCAGCTGGGAGCTGTTTTTT. As protein: CASSWELFF. V is TRBV28 and J is TRBJ2-2; D remains unclear. V shed 6 bases and J shed 9 bases, with 2 bases lying between them. The CDR3 loop spans 9 amino acids. Germline lookup yields CDR1 MDHEN and CDR2 SYDVKM.

CDR3 protein: CASSTWDSRNEKLFF. The CDR3 region has the DNA TGTGCCAGCAGCACATGGGACAGCCGTAATGAAAAACTGTTTTTT. This chain uses TRBV27 with TRBJ1-4; 7 nucleotides match TRBD1. Germline V gene sequence: CDR1 MNHEY, CDR2 SMNVEV (reference sequence). CDR3 length: 15 amino acids. J was trimmed by 4 bases and V by 6 bases; bases with no gene match: 8.

The chain uses TRBV7-2 and TRBJ2-2; no firm D call. CDR3 length: 14 residues. Germline-derived CDR1 and CDR2 are SGHTA and FQGNSA. Trimming pared 1 base from V and 6 bases from J, leaving 9 bases between. This chain's CDR3 is CASSLVSMAGELFF. CDR3 DNA: TGTGCCAGCAGCTTAGTAAGCATGGCCGGGGAGCTGTTTTTT.

This clone has more than one count but fewer than ten. The junction departs from germline at one end; a sequencing error may be responsible. J is TRBJ2-5 and V is TRBV7-9; a possible D gene is TRBD2 (5 bases). The CDR3 loop spans 15 amino acids. CDR1 SEHNR and CDR2 FQNEAQ come from the germline V gene (reference sequence). DNA for the CDR3: TGTTCCAGCAGCTTAGCGACCCTAGCAGCAGAGACCCAGTACTTC. Encoded protein: CSSSLATLAAETQYF.

The V and J genes are TRBV7-2 and TRBJ2-3; 13 nucleotides agree with TRBD2. Looked up from germline, CDR1 is SGHTA and CDR2 is FQGNSA. Trimming at V came to 5 bases and at J to 0 bases, leaving 8 bases not matched to a gene. The CDR3 sequence is 18 residues long. DNA of the CDR3: TGTGCCAGCAGCATTACTAGCGGGAGGGCTCCCAGCACAGATACGCAGTATTTT. As protein: CASSITSGRAPSTDTQYF.

The rearrangement uses TRBV14 and TRBJ2-5; 8 bases map to TRBD1. Germline trimming cut 5 bases from V and 3 bases from J; bases unmatched to any gene: 8. Germline CDR1 reads SGHDN; CDR2 reads FVKESK. The CDR3 runs to 15 residues. CDR3 sequence (DNA): TGTGCCAGCAGCAAAGGGACAGGAATTAAAGAGACCCAGTACTTC. Translated: CASSKGTGIKETQYF.

This clone has more than one count but fewer than ten. The rearrangement uses TRBV27 and TRBJ2-2; 7 positions match TRBD1. The CDR3 is 16 residues long. Trimming removed 6 bases from V and 6 bases from J; junction bases left unmatched: 13. The germline V gene encodes CDR1 MNHEY and CDR2 SMNVEV (reference sequence). CDR3 protein: CASRSGTERHAGELFF. The CDR3, as DNA: TGTGCCAGCAGATCTGGGACAGAGAGGCACGCCGGGGAGCTGTTTTTT.

The chain has TRBV10-2 and TRBJ2-7, with TRBD1 as a possible D gene (5 bases). The CDR3 has 16 amino acids. Trimming pared 3 bases from V and 6 bases from J, leaving 21 bases between. Germline loops: CDR1 WSHSY, CDR2 SAAADI. For the CDR3, the DNA is TGCGCCAGCAGTGATGGTTGGGGCCTGGATCGGCCCGAGCAGTACTTC. Translated, it gives CASSDGWGLDRPEQYF.

The chain joins TRBV9 to TRBJ2-2, with 8 positions matching TRBD2. This CDR3 has 16 residues. Germline V CDR1 and CDR2: SGDLS, YYNGEE. With 0 bases clipped from V and 1 base from J, the junction kept 2 bases outside the gene matches. CDR3 sequence (DNA): TGTGCCAGCAGCGTAGGTCTAGCGGGGAACACCGGGGAGCTGTTTTTT. As protein: CASSVGLAGNTGELFF.

The chain employs TRBV28 and TRBJ1-5; TRBD1 agrees at 12 bases. The CDR3 covers 18 residues. CDR1 and CDR2 (germline): MDHEN, SYDVKM. J gave up 1 base and V 3 bases, and 7 bases lay outside the gene matches. The CDR3 loop reads CASSFQRDRGLSNQPQHF. DNA of the CDR3: TGTGCCAGCAGTTTTCAGAGGGACAGGGGGCTGAGCAATCAGCCCCAGCATTTT.

This rearrangement joins TRBV15 to TRBJ2-6, with D uncertain. The CDR3 length is 18 residues. The germline V gene has CDR1 LNHNV and CDR2 YYDKDF (reference sequence). Between the trimmed V and J ends, which lost 0 bases and 0 bases, there was a span of 12 bases. The chain's CDR3 is CATSRDRGQLSGANVLTF. CDR3 bases: TGTGCCACCAGCAGAGATCGTGGGCAGCTCTCTGGGGCCAACGTCCTGACTTTC.

The chain couples TRBV4-3 to TRBJ2-5; 9 nucleotides agree with TRBD2. The V segment lost 0 bases and the J segment 2 bases; nucleotides outside the gene matches: 7. Germline V gene sequence: CDR1 LGHNA, CDR2 YSLEER. This CDR3 comprises 17 residues. CDR3 loop: CASSQEFRLAGQETQYF. In nucleotides, the CDR3 is TGCGCCAGCAGCCAAGAGTTTCGGCTAGCGGGACAAGAGACCCAGTACTTC.

This rearrangement joins TRBV4-2 to TRBJ2-5; 7 bases are a match to TRBD2. V shed 0 bases and J 5 bases; nucleotides not matched to a gene: 6. Germline CDR1 reads LGHNA; CDR2 reads YNFKEQ. The CDR3 runs to 15 residues. This CDR3 is CASSQESLGGETQYF. In nucleotides, the CDR3 is TGTGCCAGCAGCCAAGAATCGCTCGGGGGGGAGACCCAGTACTTC.

This chain joins TRBV5-1 and TRBJ2-5; TRBD2 might be the D (6 bases). There are 15 residues in the CDR3. V gave up 4 bases and J gave up 5 bases, with 18 bases separating them. Germline CDR1 is SGHRS and CDR2 is YFSETQ. The CDR3: CASSPGVLGEETQYF. DNA for the CDR3: TGCGCCAGCAGCCCGGGGGTCCTTGGGGAGGAGACCCAGTACTTC. Filled out from reference TRBV5-1 and TRBJ2-5, the complete variable domain reads KAGVTQTPRYLIKTRGQQVTLSCSPISGHRSVSWYQQTPGQGLQFLFEYFSETQRNKGNFPGRFSGRQFSNSRSEMNVSTLELGDSALYLCASSPGVLGEETQYFGPGTRLLVL.

This clone came up a few times. The J gene is TRBJ2-2, the V gene TRBV4-3; D possibly corresponds to TRBD1 (6 bases). The CDR3 spans 17 residues. Trimming took off 0 bases at V and 1 base at J, with 12 bases between the two ends. Germline loops: CDR1 LGHNA, CDR2 YSLEER. This chain's CDR3 is CASSQDLSRGNTGELFF. Here the CDR3 DNA reads TGCGCCAGCAGCCAAGATCTTTCCAGGGGGAACACCGGGGAGCTGTTTTTT.

Here the CDR3 DNA reads TGTGCCAGCACCCTAGGAGGTCCTGGCACAGATACGCAGTATTTT. Its protein product is CASTLGGPGTDTQYF. This chain joins TRBV7-2 and TRBJ2-3, with D tentatively TRBD2 (5 bases). V lost 7 bases, J lost 1 base, and 15 bases lay in between. The germline V gene encodes CDR1 SGHTA and CDR2 FQGNSA. The CDR3 is 15 amino acids.

The chain has TRBV10-3 and TRBJ2-2, with D possibly being TRBD2 (5 bases). CDR1 is ENHRY, CDR2 SYGVKD, per germline. V gave up 6 bases and J gave up 4 bases, with 15 bases separating them. CDR3 length: 15 amino acids. The CDR3 nucleotides read TGTGCCATCAGCCCTCGTTGGGAGAGCACCGGGGAGCTGTTTTTT. This encodes CAISPRWESTGELFF.

This clone was seen only once. V and J are TRBV30 and TRBJ1-6; 7 positions match TRBD1. The ends lost 3 bases at V and 5 bases at J; junction bases unmatched: 7. There are 15 residues in the CDR3. Germline V CDR1 and CDR2: GTSNPN, SVGIG (reference sequence). CDR3 sequence reads: CAWRVQGGDNSPLHF. The CDR3 nucleotides read TGTGCCTGGAGAGTCCAGGGGGGAGATAATTCACCCCTCCACTTT.

In DNA form, the CDR3 reads TGTGCCAGCAGCCCGTTGGACAGGTCAGGAGATACGCAGTATTTT. Encoded protein: CASSPLDRSGDTQYF. This chain connects TRBV11-2 to TRBJ2-3; 7 positions agree with TRBD1. Germline V gene data show CDR1 as SGHAT and CDR2 as FQNNGV. V lost 5 bases to trimming and J lost 5 bases; unmatched junction nucleotides: 10. This CDR3 has 15 residues.

In this sample, this clone turned up a few times. The rearrangement uses TRBV4-2 and TRBJ2-7; D not resolved. The CDR3 sequence is 12 residues long. Trimming removed 8 bases at V and 2 bases at J, with 10 bases between. Germline assignment: CDR1 LGHNA and CDR2 YNFKEQ. CDR3 region: CASYLRAYEQYF. The CDR3 DNA reads as TGTGCCAGCTACCTTAGAGCCTACGAGCAGTACTTC.

The chain links TRBV5-4 to TRBJ2-5, with 8 bases fitting TRBD2. The CDR3 consists of 14 residues. CDR1 SGHNT and CDR2 YYREEE come from the germline V gene (reference sequence). Trimming cost V 3 bases and J 5 bases; bases outside gene matches: 6. The DNA for the CDR3 is TGTGCCAGCAGCTCCCAAGCGGGAGTGGAGACCCAGTACTTC. Translation gives CASSSQAGVETQYF. The whole variable domain, filled in from reference TRBV5-4 and TRBJ2-5, reads ETGVTQSPTHLIKTRGQQVTLRCSSQSGHNTVSWYQQALGQGPQFIFQYYREEENGRGNFPPRFSGLQFPNYSSELNVNALELDDSALYLCASSSQAGVETQYFGPGTRLLVL.

J is TRBJ2-6 and V is TRBV27; no clear D gene. CDR1 is MNHEY and CDR2 is SMNVEV in the germline V gene (reference sequence). The germline V and J ends were trimmed by 1 base and 1 base, with 2 bases remaining between them. CDR3 length: 14 amino acids. CDR3 loop: CASSLLSGANVLTF. In DNA form, the CDR3 reads TGTGCCAGCAGTTTATTATCTGGGGCCAACGTCCTGACTTTC.

V usage is TRBV10-3 and J usage is TRBJ1-5; D is perhaps TRBD1 (5 bases). Trimming shortened V by 4 bases and J by 5 bases, and 12 bases separated the two germline ends. The CDR3 consists of 14 residues. CDR1 and CDR2 from the germline V gene are ENHRY and SYGVKD. CDR3: CAISAGDGDQPQHF. The CDR3 DNA is TGTGCCATCAGTGCGGGGGACGGAGATCAGCCCCAGCATTTT.

The DNA of the CDR3 is TGTGCCAGCAGCCCCAGTAGTAGGCAGGACTATGGCTACACCTTC. Its protein is CASSPSSRQDYGYTF. The rearrangement joins TRBV7-2 to TRBJ1-2; D is undetermined. This CDR3 comprises 15 residues. Germline CDR1 and CDR2: SGHTA and FQGNSA. Trimming cost V 5 bases and J 3 bases, with 16 bases left between them.

The chain couples TRBV19 to TRBJ2-2; D not resolved. Germline values: CDR1 LNHDA, CDR2 SQIVND (reference sequence). The CDR3 consists of 13 residues. Trimming took 5 bases from V and 1 from J, leaving 5 bases between them. CDR3 DNA: TGTGCCAGTAGTCGACAGAACACCGGGGAGCTGTTTTTT. Protein sequence: CASSRQNTGELFF.

In this sample, this clone turned up a few times. The J gene is TRBJ2-3, the V gene TRBV10-3, with a weak D call TRBD1 (6 bases). This CDR3 has 14 residues. Germline V gene lookup returns CDR1 ENHRY and CDR2 SYGVKD. Trimming removed 3 bases from V and 3 bases from J, with 10 bases in between. Here the CDR3 DNA reads TGTGCCATCAGTGATTGGCAGGGGACAGATACGCAGTATTTT. Its protein product is CAISDWQGTDTQYF.